These 32 T cell receptor beta chains originate from one sample sequenced in a study of CD8+CD57+ T cells in acquired aplastic anemia. CDR3 and TCR beta VDJ profiling relied on genomic DNA as the template. TCRdb recomputed calls from the reads with MiXCR, one row per CDR3 protein. The table lists about 220,000 distinct CDR3 sequences, 34% of them singletons, with roughly 1.1% in the top ten. Sequencing was performed on sorted CD4+, CD8+, or CD8+CD57+ T cells (not recorded which) from PBMCs. These TCRs come from a human donor in good health, serving as a control.

The chain has TRBV5-1 and TRBJ1-1, with D uncertain. This CDR3 comprises 13 residues. Deletions cut 1 base from V and 3 bases from J, with 7 bases between. CDR1 SGHRS and CDR2 YFSETQ come from the germline V gene. The CDR3 loop is CASSLRPYTEAFF. CDR3 sequence (DNA): TGCGCCAGCAGCTTGCGGCCCTACACTGAAGCTTTCTTT.

This clonotype was seen a handful of times. This may arise from a read error, as a much more abundant clone is one base away. This chain connects TRBV4-2 to TRBJ2-7; TRBD2 might be the D (6 bases). V lost 4 bases and J lost 3, with 16 bases in between. This CDR3 has 15 residues. Germline CDR1 and CDR2: LGHNA and YNFKEQ. This CDR3 reads CASSPGDGSFYEQYF. The CDR3 region has the DNA TGTGCCAGCAGCCCGGGGGACGGCAGCTTCTACGAGCAGTACTTC.

In this sample, this clonotype turned up once. Lacking the conserved final phenylalanine or tryptophan, this CDR3 likely reflects a read error. The genes are TRBV3-1 and TRBJ1-1; perhaps TRBD1 as D (6 bases). The CDR3 loop spans 15 amino acids. V lost 2 bases, J lost 1 base, and 11 bases lay in between. Germline CDR1 LGHDT, CDR2 YNNKEL (reference sequence). The DNA for the CDR3 is TGTGCCAGCAGCCAATTACAGGGAAGGAACACTGAAGCTTTCCTT. Translating it yields CASSQLQGRNTEAFL.

The chain couples TRBV5-5 to TRBJ2-5; a possible D gene is TRBD2 (5 bases). Germline V gene sequence: CDR1 SGHKS, CDR2 YYEKEE (reference sequence). The germline V and J ends were trimmed by 4 bases and 3 bases, with 22 bases remaining between them. The CDR3 is made up of 17 amino acids. Here the CDR3 DNA reads TGTGCCAGCAGCGTAGGTGTGACGCCCACGGGAAAAGAGACCCAGTACTTC. It specifies CASSVGVTPTGKETQYF.

This clonotype was counted ten times or more. The J gene is TRBJ2-2, the V gene TRBV20-1; TRBD2 matches at 9 bases. This CDR3 comprises 14 residues. V was clipped by 3 bases and J by 7 bases; unmatched bases: 6. Germline V gene sequence: CDR1 DFQATT, CDR2 SNEGSKA (reference sequence). In nucleotides, the CDR3 is TGCAGTGCTAGTAAGGTAGCGGGAGTCGGGGAGCTGTTTTTT. This codes for CSASKVAGVGELFF.

This clonotype was detected ten times or more. The chain links TRBV20-1 to TRBJ2-7; possibly TRBD1 or TRBD2 for D (6 bases each). This CDR3 contains 14 residues. Germline values: CDR1 DFQATT, CDR2 SNEGSKA (reference sequence). V lost 6 bases and J 1 base, leaving 16 bases between the germline ends. CDR3 amino acids: CSANRGDGSYEQYF. CDR3 nucleotides: TGCAGTGCCAATAGGGGGGATGGGTCCTACGAGCAGTACTTC.

The chain combines TRBV5-4 with TRBJ2-3, with 12 bases that match TRBD2. Germline lookup yields CDR1 SGHNT and CDR2 YYREEE (reference sequence). This CDR3 has 16 amino acids. V was pared by 3 bases and J by 6 bases, with 8 bases of the junction left unmatched. The DNA of the CDR3 is TGTGCCAGCAGCTCACGGTCTAGCGGGAGGGCGGATACGCAGTATTTT. As protein: CASSSRSSGRADTQYF.

The rearrangement links TRBV10-3 to TRBJ1-2, with D perhaps TRBD1 (6 bases). This CDR3 comprises 14 residues. The germline V and J ends were trimmed by 3 bases and 4 bases, with 12 bases remaining between them. The germline V gene has CDR1 ENHRY and CDR2 SYGVKD. For the CDR3, the DNA is TGTGCCATCAGTGAAGGGGGAAACATCTATGGCTACACCTTC. The encoded protein is CAISEGGNIYGYTF.

Note on this clonotype: This may be a read error: a much more frequent sequence differs by one nucleotide. The V and J genes are TRBV2 and TRBJ1-1; a weak D match, TRBD1 (5 bases). V shed 9 bases and J shed 11 bases, with 19 bases lying between them. CDR3 length: 12 amino acids. The germline V gene has CDR1 SNHLY and CDR2 FYNNEI. CDR3 nucleotides: TGTGCCAGTAGCCGCCCGGGACTCTGGGCTTTCTTT. This translates into CASSRPGLWAFF.

This clonotype appeared once. J is TRBJ2-2 and V is TRBV7-9, with D possibly TRBD1 on 5 matching bases. Germline CDR1 SEHNR, CDR2 FQNEAQ (reference sequence). Trimming cost V 4 bases and J 8 bases, with 8 bases left between them. The CDR3 extends over 12 amino acids. This CDR3 reads CASSSRTGELFF. CDR3 nucleotide sequence: TGTGCCAGCAGCTCAAGGACAGGGGAGCTGTTTTTT.

V and J are TRBV7-9 and TRBJ2-1; a possible D gene is TRBD1 (6 bases). The CDR3 runs 14 residues. The V gene's germline CDR1 is SEHNR and CDR2 FQNEAQ (reference sequence). The V end was cut by 5 bases, the J end by 0 bases, with 8 bases between. The DNA for the CDR3 is TGTGCCAGCAGCCCGGACAGCTCCTACAATGAGCAGTTCTTC. Encoded protein: CASSPDSSYNEQFF.

This clonotype was observed at least ten times. V is TRBV20-1 and J is TRBJ1-2; D gene uncertain. Germline V CDR1 and CDR2: DFQATT, SNEGSKA (reference sequence). Trimming removed 1 base from V and 8 bases from J, with 14 bases in between. This CDR3 contains 13 residues. CDR3 loop: CSARAVVSGGYTF. CDR3 bases: TGCAGTGCTAGAGCAGTGGTATCGGGGGGCTACACCTTC.

This clonotype occurred once. The chain combines TRBV19 with TRBJ2-1; no clear D gene. Germline CDR1 and CDR2: LNHDA and SQIVND (reference sequence). The CDR3 spans 15 residues. Trimming stripped 1 base from V and 1 base from J, with 8 bases between. CDR3 bases: TGTGCCAGTAGTATAGTGGGCAAGTCCTACAATGAGCAGTTCTTC. It is translated as CASSIVGKSYNEQFF.

At least ten counts were recorded for this clonotype. J is TRBJ2-3 and V is TRBV7-3, with 16 nucleotides matching TRBD2. J gave up 5 bases and V 5 bases, and 4 bases lay outside the gene matches. The CDR3 has 16 residues. Germline-derived CDR1 and CDR2 are SGHTA and FQGTGA. Here the CDR3 reads CASSLGTSGGGDTQYF. CDR3 sequence (DNA): TGTGCCAGCAGCCTAGGGACTAGCGGGGGGGGAGATACGCAGTATTTT.

This clonotype was observed at least ten times. The J gene is TRBJ2-5, the V gene TRBV20-1; TRBD2 might be the D (6 bases). The CDR3 is 13 residues long. Germline loops: CDR1 DFQATT, CDR2 SNEGSKA (reference sequence). The ends were cut back, 1 base at V and 5 bases at J, with 11 bases in the middle. CDR3 DNA sequence: TGCAGTGCTAGAGCGACGGGGAGGGAGACCCAGTACTTC. This codes for CSARATGRETQYF.

This clonotype occurred a few times. With a much larger clone just one base away, this may be a read error. This chain joins TRBV9 and TRBJ1-2, with TRBD1 identical over 8 bases. The CDR3 spans 14 residues. Per the germline V gene, CDR1 is SGDLS and CDR2 is YYNGEE. J was trimmed by 7 bases and V by 3 bases; bases with no gene match: 8. The CDR3 sequence: CASSAGQGAAGYTF. CDR3 DNA sequence: TGTGCCAGCAGCGCAGGACAGGGTGCCGCTGGCTACACCTTC.

This clonotype has a count of ten or more. V is TRBV12-3 or TRBV12-4 and J is TRBJ1-2, with D maybe TRBD1 (5 bases). This CDR3 spans 13 amino acids. The V end lost 2 bases, the J end lost 5 bases, and 9 bases lay between the germline ends. The CDR3 reads CASSLRQGYGYTF. CDR3 DNA: TGTGCCAGCAGTTTACGGCAGGGTTATGGCTACACCTTC.

Ten or more counts support this clonotype. CDR3 residues: CASSEGGSGGTDTEAFF. CDR3 bases: TGTGCCAGCAGTGAAGGGGGCTCGGGGGGCACGGACACTGAAGCTTTCTTT. The rearrangement joins TRBV2 to TRBJ1-1; D is perhaps TRBD1 (6 bases). V was shortened by 1 base and J by 3 bases, with 18 bases between the two germline ends. In germline, CDR1 is SNHLY, CDR2 FYNNEI. This CDR3 spans 17 amino acids.

The CDR3 reads CASRSSGSQPQETQYF. The CDR3 coding sequence is TGTGCCAGCAGATCTTCAGGGTCCCAACCCCAAGAGACCCAGTACTTC. This chain joins TRBV7-9 and TRBJ2-5, with a tentative D call TRBD1 (5 bases). The CDR3 extends over 16 amino acids. Germline assignment: CDR1 SEHNR and CDR2 FQNEAQ (reference sequence). V was trimmed by 6 bases and J by 1 base, leaving 18 bases between them.

Many counts were recorded for this clonotype. The J gene is TRBJ1-2, the V gene TRBV20-1; the D is unclear. V was trimmed by 0 bases and J by 6 bases, leaving 14 bases between them. Germline V gene lookup returns CDR1 DFQATT and CDR2 SNEGSKA (reference sequence). The CDR3 runs to 14 residues. The CDR3 DNA reads TGCAGTGCTAGAGACCGAGAAAGGGCCAATGGCTACACCTTC. Translating gives CSARDRERANGYTF.

This clonotype was found once. V is TRBV11-2 and J is TRBJ2-2, with D perhaps assigned TRBD1 or TRBD2 (5 bases each). Trimming stripped 9 bases from V and 1 base from J, with 12 bases between. CDR3 length: 14 residues. Germline V CDR1 and CDR2: SGHAT, FQNNGV. The CDR3 nucleotides are TGTGCCAGTGGGAGACAGATGAACACCGGGGAGCTGTTTTTT. It specifies CASGRQMNTGELFF.

This chain links TRBV29-1 with TRBJ1-2; tentatively, D is TRBD1 (5 bases). V dropped 4 bases and J dropped 4 bases, with 13 bases sitting between them. From germline, CDR1 is SQVTM and CDR2 ANQGSEA. The CDR3 length is 13 residues. This CDR3 is CSVAPRESYGYTF. DNA of the CDR3: TGCAGCGTTGCGCCCAGGGAGAGCTATGGCTACACCTTC.

The table lists this clonotype with many counts. The J gene is TRBJ2-7, the V gene TRBV7-8; the match to TRBD1 covers 8 bases. This CDR3 is 14 amino acids long. Trimming removed 4 bases from V and 5 bases from J; junction bases left unmatched: 7. CDR1 and CDR2 (germline): SGHVS, FQNEAQ. CDR3 amino acids: CASSYDRGWHEQYF. The CDR3 nucleotides are TGTGCCAGCAGCTACGACAGGGGATGGCACGAGCAGTACTTC.

This clonotype came up many times. The rearrangement links TRBV12-3 or TRBV12-4 to TRBJ1-6; D is unclear. V lost 1 base to trimming and J lost 6 bases, with 10 bases between them. The CDR3 has 15 amino acids. CDR3 sequence: CASSLVGGSNSPLHF. CDR3 DNA sequence: TGTGCCAGCAGTTTAGTCGGAGGGAGTAATTCACCCCTCCACTTT.

As to this clonotype: It may be a read error: a sequence one base away is much more abundant. The chain joins TRBV19 to TRBJ2-7; D remains unclear. CDR3 size: 18 residues. Trimming left V 3 bases short and J 0 bases short, with 21 bases between. Germline CDR1 and CDR2: LNHDA and SQIVND (reference sequence). The CDR3 bases are TGTGCCAGTAGTATTCCGTATGTAAGGGCAGGCGCCTCCTACGAGCAGTACTTC. Amino acid sequence: CASSIPYVRAGASYEQYF.

This clonotype was detected ten times or more. V is TRBV14 and J is TRBJ1-2; D gene ambiguous. Germline values: CDR1 SGHDN, CDR2 FVKESK. This CDR3 comprises 13 residues. Trimming took off 1 base at V and 2 bases at J, with 5 bases between the two ends. In nucleotides, the CDR3 is TGTGCCAGCAGCCAAGTTGGAAACTATGGCTACACCTTC. Amino acid sequence: CASSQVGNYGYTF.

The chain joins TRBV6-2 or TRBV6-3 to TRBJ1-1; TRBD1 agrees at 8 bases. Germline CDR1 and CDR2: MNHEY and SVGEGT. Germline trimming cut 5 bases from V and 5 bases from J; bases unmatched to any gene: 7. This CDR3 is 14 amino acids long. The CDR3 spells CASSPGTGWTEAFF. The CDR3 nucleotides read TGTGCCAGCAGTCCCGGGACAGGTTGGACTGAAGCTTTCTTT.

This sequence joins TRBV4-2 and TRBJ2-1; 9 bases are shared with TRBD2. CDR1 LGHNA and CDR2 YNFKEQ come from the germline V gene. The junction had 10 bases not matched to a gene; V was cut back by 2 bases and J by 2 bases. There are 18 residues in the CDR3. CDR3 residues: CASSQYLSGSEAYNEQFF. The CDR3 DNA reads as TGTGCCAGCAGCCAATACCTTAGCGGGAGTGAGGCCTACAATGAGCAGTTCTTC.

About this clonotype: Possible read error: a much larger clone is one base away. The chain links TRBV11-2 to TRBJ1-1; the D gene is possibly TRBD1 (5 bases). The germline V gene has CDR1 SGHAT and CDR2 FQNNGV. With 5 bases removed from V and 3 bases from J, the gap between germline ends came to 10 bases. The CDR3 sequence is 13 residues long. CDR3 DNA: TGTGCCAGCAGCCGCATAGGGGACACTGAAGCTTTCTTT. Amino acid sequence: CASSRIGDTEAFF.

There are many counts of this clonotype. The rearrangement links TRBV2 to TRBJ1-6, with 7 nucleotides matching TRBD1. Germline lookup yields CDR1 SNHLY and CDR2 FYNNEI. The CDR3 runs to 13 residues. Germline trimming cut 7 bases from V and 8 bases from J; bases unmatched to any gene: 5. This chain's CDR3 is CASKGQLDSPLHF. The CDR3 coding sequence is TGTGCCAGCAAGGGACAGCTAGATTCACCCCTCCACTTT.

This clonotype was observed a handful of times. The chain employs TRBV29-1 and TRBJ2-1, with 7 positions matching TRBD1. CDR3 length equals 14 residues. Germline V CDR1 and CDR2: SQVTM, ANQGSEA. Losses at the gene ends were 0 bases for V and 5 bases for J; bases not matched to a gene: 4. This CDR3 is CSVEDWQGDNEQFF. The CDR3 DNA follows: TGCAGCGTTGAAGACTGGCAGGGGGACAATGAGCAGTTCTTC.

This clonotype appeared a few times. This chain connects TRBV10-3 to TRBJ1-1; 9 nucleotides line up with TRBD1. From germline, CDR1 is ENHRY and CDR2 SYGVKD. This CDR3 region has 14 residues. The junction had 9 bases not matched to a gene; V was cut back by 10 bases and J by 3 bases. Here the CDR3 reads CATHGTGRDTEAFF. As DNA, the CDR3 is TGTGCCACACACGGGACAGGGAGGGACACTGAAGCTTTCTTT.